This TCR beta chain was profiled in a study of T cells in Graves' hyperthyroidism and ophthalmopathy. There were TCR beta CDR3 regions amplified from RNA transcripts. HTBI primers were the set used in a first-round RT-PCR of the TCR CDR3. TCRdb used MiXCR to reprocess the multiplex PCR reads, holding one entry per CDR3 protein. The profile shows a few hundred thousand distinct CDR3 sequences, about 14% of them singletons. The CDR3 has 16 amino acids. With V trimmed by 2 bases and J by 2 bases, 2 bases remained unmatched. Per the germline V gene, CDR1 is KGHSH and CDR2 is LQKENI. Among the patients, aged 18 to 65, hyperthyroidism was newly diagnosed and had lasted under 2 months. This clonotype was recorded many times.

Sequences were obtained from blood. This clonotype originated in a woman aged 40 to 50 with Graves' hyperthyroidism. J is TRBJ1-5 and V is TRBV18, with 11 bases matching TRBD1. Written as DNA, the CDR3 is TGTGCCAGCTCACCAGAGGGACAGGGGGGCAATCAGCCCCAGCATTTT. Translated: CASSPEGQGGNQPQHF.